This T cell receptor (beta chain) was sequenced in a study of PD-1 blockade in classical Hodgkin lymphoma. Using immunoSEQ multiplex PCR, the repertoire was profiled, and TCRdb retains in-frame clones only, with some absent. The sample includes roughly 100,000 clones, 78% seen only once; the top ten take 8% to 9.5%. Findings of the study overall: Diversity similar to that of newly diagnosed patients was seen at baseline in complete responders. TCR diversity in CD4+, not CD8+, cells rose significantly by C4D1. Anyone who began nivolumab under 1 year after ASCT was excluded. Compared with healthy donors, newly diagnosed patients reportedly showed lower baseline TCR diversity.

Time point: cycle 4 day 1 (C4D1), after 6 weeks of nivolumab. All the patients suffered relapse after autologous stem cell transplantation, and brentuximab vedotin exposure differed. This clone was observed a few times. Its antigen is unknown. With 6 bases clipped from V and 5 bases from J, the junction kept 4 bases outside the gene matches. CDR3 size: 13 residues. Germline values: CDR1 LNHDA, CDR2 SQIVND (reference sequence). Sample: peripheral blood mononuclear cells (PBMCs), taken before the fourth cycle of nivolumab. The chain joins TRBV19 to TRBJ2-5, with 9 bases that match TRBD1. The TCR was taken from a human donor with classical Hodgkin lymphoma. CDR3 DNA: TGTGCCAGTAGCGGGACAGGGTGGGAGACCCAGTACTTC. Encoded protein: CASSGTGWETQYF.